This T cell receptor (beta chain) was recorded in a study of blood T cells in healthy people across ages. Alongside a J-beta primer mix, a sample-barcoded 5' primer served in a second PCR lasting roughly 7 to 12 cycles. TCRdb ran MiXCR on the 5' RACE reads and lists one entry per CDR3 protein. The sample includes 1.5 million to 1.9 million distinct CDR3 sequences, 42% of them seen just once. Germline CDR1 reads MNHNY; CDR2 reads SVGAGI (reference sequence). Deletions cut 7 bases from V and 4 bases from J, with 11 bases between. This CDR3 is built from 13 residues. The rearrangement joins TRBV6-6 to TRBJ2-1, with D uncertain. This receptor was obtained from a woman between 18 and 29 years old in good health. The sample comprised blood. In nucleotides, the CDR3 is TGTGCCAGCACACGGCTGGCGTACAATGAGCAGTTCTTC. It encodes CASTRLAYNEQFF.